What follows are 20 T cell receptor beta chains derived from one specimen sequenced in a study of T-cell reconstitution after alpha-beta-depleted transplantation in children. The TCRbeta library incorporated unique molecular identifiers. TCRdb redid the calling of the PCR reads with MiXCR, one entry per CDR3 protein. Of hundreds of thousands of distinct CDR3 sequences listed, about 12% are singletons. Sample: PBMCs from the stem cell graft donor, taken from the stem cell graft. These receptors came from a human donor who donated a stem cell graft to a child with acute lymphoblastic leukemia.

This clonotype has a count of ten or more. The rearrangement links TRBV12-3 or TRBV12-4 to TRBJ2-7; 7 nucleotides align to TRBD2. The ends lost 8 bases at V and 5 bases at J; junction bases unmatched: 9. CDR3 length: 13 amino acids. CDR3 loop: CASGPGGVDEQYF. The CDR3 DNA follows: TGTGCCAGCGGGCCTGGGGGGGTGGACGAGCAGTACTTC.

This clonotype was counted many times. This chain connects TRBV9 to TRBJ2-2; TRBD1 aligns across 9 bases. Germline V CDR1 and CDR2: SGDLS, YYNGEE. The CDR3 contains 16 residues. The V and J ends lost 0 bases and 6 bases, in that order; junction bases with no gene match: 6. CDR3 region: CASSVEGTGISGELFF. The DNA of the CDR3 is TGTGCCAGCAGCGTAGAAGGGACAGGGATTTCCGGGGAGCTGTTTTTT.

A few counts support this clonotype. The DNA for the CDR3 is TGCGCCAGCAGCTTGGGGGGTAGTCGCTCCTACGAGCAGTACTTC. Residues: CASSLGGSRSYEQYF. J is TRBJ2-7 and V is TRBV5-1; no definite D call. This CDR3 region has 15 residues. V lost 0 bases to trimming and J lost 0 bases, with 10 bases between them. Germline V gene lookup returns CDR1 SGHRS and CDR2 YFSETQ.

This clonotype has a handful of counts. The V gene is TRBV27, the J gene TRBJ2-7; 8 bases are shared with TRBD1. CDR1 MNHEY and CDR2 SMNVEV come from the germline V gene (reference sequence). Germline trimming cut 3 bases from V and 7 bases from J; bases unmatched to any gene: 17. The CDR3 is made up of 17 amino acids. This CDR3 is CASSFHSRGRGPGEQYF. Here the CDR3 DNA reads TGTGCCAGCAGTTTCCACTCCCGGGGCAGGGGGCCAGGGGAGCAGTACTTC.

This clonotype was found many times. This sequence joins TRBV5-6 and TRBJ2-3; 9 bases align to TRBD1. The CDR3 sequence is 13 residues long. Per germline, CDR1 SGHDT and CDR2 YYEEEE. Trimming took 3 bases from V and 5 from J; bases not matched to a gene: 1. Here the CDR3 reads CASSSDRGDTQYF. CDR3 DNA sequence: TGTGCCAGCAGCTCGGACAGGGGAGATACGCAGTATTTT.

CDR3 loop: CASSAGRLAPAIPSYEQYF. The CDR3 DNA sequence: TGTGCCAGCAGCGCCGGGCGTCTAGCGCCAGCAATTCCGAGCTACGAGCAGTACTTC. J is TRBJ2-7 and V is TRBV4-2, with D tentatively TRBD2 (6 bases). V dropped 5 bases and J dropped 3 bases, with 29 bases sitting between them. This CDR3 has 19 amino acids. From germline, CDR1 is LGHNA and CDR2 YNFKEQ.

This clonotype was seen at least ten times. V and J are TRBV12-3 or TRBV12-4 and TRBJ2-3; D unclear. V gave up 6 bases and J gave up 0 bases, with 13 bases separating them. CDR3 size: 15 residues. CDR3 sequence: CASRRAFTSTDTQYF. CDR3 DNA: TGTGCCAGCAGACGAGCGTTTACTAGCACAGATACGCAGTATTTT.

This clonotype was seen repeatedly, ten times or more. The chain recombines TRBV20-1 with TRBJ2-3; perhaps TRBD2 as D (6 bases). V lost 2 bases, J lost 6 bases, and 18 bases lay in between. From germline, CDR1 is DFQATT and CDR2 SNEGSKA (reference sequence). The CDR3 totals 15 residues. The CDR3 DNA follows: TGCAGTGCTAGACCCGCCCGGGACGGAGGGGATACGCAGTATTTT. Translated, it gives CSARPARDGGDTQYF.

Ten or more counts support this clonotype. The rearrangement uses TRBV7-2 and TRBJ2-1, with TRBD1 matching over 10 bases. The CDR3 runs to 15 residues. The ends lost 1 base at V and 7 bases at J; junction bases unmatched: 4. CDR1 and CDR2 (germline): SGHTA, FQGNSA. CDR3 sequence (DNA): TGTGCCAGCAGCTTAGACGGGGGACAGGGGAATGAGCAGTTCTTC. It specifies CASSLDGGQGNEQFF.

This clonotype showed up just a few times. The chain links TRBV5-5 to TRBJ2-1; 10 bases line up with TRBD2. This CDR3 region has 18 residues. Germline V gene lookup returns CDR1 SGHKS and CDR2 YYEKEE (reference sequence). V lost 0 bases to trimming and J lost 2 bases; unmatched junction nucleotides: 8. As DNA, the CDR3 is TGTGCCAGCAGCTTGGGGCTAGCGGGAGTTTCCACCTACAATGAGCAGTTCTTC. Its translation: CASSLGLAGVSTYNEQFF.

The table lists this clonotype with many counts. The V gene is TRBV27, the J gene TRBJ1-5; D unresolved. CDR1 and CDR2 from the germline V gene are MNHEY and SMNVEV (reference sequence). This CDR3 has 13 amino acids. Deletions cut 4 bases from V and 2 bases from J, with 6 bases between. CDR3 amino acids: CASSSTGNQPQHF. CDR3 coding DNA: TGTGCCAGCAGTTCTACAGGCAATCAGCCCCAGCATTTT.

In this sample, this clonotype turned up many times. V is TRBV5-6 and J is TRBJ2-5; 7 nucleotides match TRBD2. The length of the CDR3 is 15 residues. Germline assignment: CDR1 SGHDT and CDR2 YYEEEE. Trimming cost V 1 base and J 6 bases; bases outside gene matches: 9. The DNA of the CDR3 is TGTGCCAGCAGCTTGCGGTATGCGGGAGCCAAGACCCAGTACTTC. Translating gives CASSLRYAGAKTQYF.

This clonotype has only a few counts. V is TRBV7-6 and J is TRBJ2-2, with a tentative D call TRBD1 (6 bases). V lost 3 bases, J lost 3 bases, and 11 bases lay in between. The germline V gene has CDR1 SGHVS and CDR2 FNYEAQ. The CDR3 is 15 amino acids. As DNA, the CDR3 is TGTGCCAGCAGCTTCTACAGGGTGGACACCGGGGAGCTGTTTTTT. Protein sequence: CASSFYRVDTGELFF.

This clonotype has a count of ten or more. The chain carries TRBV28 and TRBJ2-3; TRBD1 or TRBD2 may be the D gene (6 bases each). V lost 8 bases, J lost 5 bases, and 14 bases lay in between. The CDR3 loop spans 13 amino acids. CDR1 MDHEN and CDR2 SYDVKM come from the germline V gene. The DNA of the CDR3 is TGTGCCAGCTTCAACGGGGGCCAAGATACGCAGTATTTT. Residues: CASFNGGQDTQYF.

This clonotype was counted ten times or more. The rearrangement joins TRBV5-1 to TRBJ1-1; D gene ambiguous. CDR1 and CDR2 from the germline V gene are SGHRS and YFSETQ. V lost 4 bases, J lost 3 bases, and 13 bases lay in between. The CDR3 has 14 residues. As DNA, the CDR3 is TGCGCCAGCAGCGTCGACGGCCCGTACACTGAAGCTTTCTTT. This translates into CASSVDGPYTEAFF. The full variable domain, in which reference TRBV5-1 and TRBJ1-1 provide the parts outside the CDR3, is KAGVTQTPRYLIKTRGQQVTLSCSPISGHRSVSWYQQTPGQGLQFLFEYFSETQRNKGNFPGRFSGRQFSNSRSEMNVSTLELGDSALYLCASSVDGPYTEAFFGQGTRLTVV.

This clonotype was seen at least ten times. The chain uses TRBV6-2 or TRBV6-3 and TRBJ2-7; 9 nucleotides agree with TRBD1. Looked up from germline, CDR1 is MNHEY and CDR2 is SVGEGT. The CDR3 spans 16 residues. V lost 7 bases to trimming and J lost 4 bases; unmatched junction nucleotides: 14. This CDR3 is CASNQPSGTGLYEQYF. The CDR3 DNA follows: TGTGCCAGCAATCAACCCTCCGGGACAGGGTTGTACGAGCAGTACTTC.

In this sample, this clonotype turned up many times. The chain carries TRBV28 and TRBJ1-3; D is unresolved. Trimming left V 8 bases short and J 0 bases short, with 14 bases between. Per the germline V gene, CDR1 is MDHEN and CDR2 is SYDVKM. The CDR3 spans 15 residues. The CDR3 loop reads CASALDSHSGNTIYF. In nucleotides, the CDR3 is TGTGCCAGCGCCTTGGACTCCCACTCTGGAAACACCATATATTTT.

This clonotype was seen more than once but under ten times. The chain joins TRBV5-1 to TRBJ2-7; the D call may be TRBD1 or TRBD2 (6 bases each). Per germline, CDR1 SGHRS and CDR2 YFSETQ. This CDR3 spans 16 amino acids. V lost 4 bases and J 1 base, leaving 18 bases between the germline ends. Here the CDR3 reads CASSGGLGQASYEQYF. As DNA, the CDR3 is TGCGCCAGCAGCGGGGGGCTGGGACAAGCATCCTACGAGCAGTACTTC.

This clonotype occurred many times. This chain connects TRBV5-1 to TRBJ2-5; weak D call: TRBD1 (6 bases). The CDR3 is 15 residues long. Per the germline V gene, CDR1 is SGHRS and CDR2 is YFSETQ. V was shortened by 4 bases and J by 4 bases, with 17 bases between the two germline ends. This CDR3 reads CASSRRDRRAETQYF. In DNA, the CDR3 is TGCGCCAGCAGCCGGAGAGACAGGCGTGCAGAGACCCAGTACTTC.

This clonotype has more than one count but fewer than ten. CDR3 sequence reads: CASSPDSDRGAYEQYF. The DNA for the CDR3 is TGTGCCAGCAGCCCAGATAGTGACAGGGGTGCCTACGAGCAGTACTTC. The chain uses TRBV4-2 and TRBJ2-7, with 8 positions matching TRBD1. The CDR3 totals 16 residues. CDR1 and CDR2 (germline): LGHNA, YNFKEQ. V shed 4 bases and J 2 bases; nucleotides not matched to a gene: 10.